This is a list of T cell receptor beta chains from one sample in a study of siplizumab effects on memory and regulatory T cells. Libraries were prepared by immunoSEQ multiplex PCR; TCRdb keeps only in-frame clonotypes and omits some of them. The table includes some 96,000 clones, 94% detected once. Material for sequencing was non-Treg CD4+ T cells sorted from blood. These TCRs come from a human donor in good health. The CDR3 runs from the conserved cysteine through the conserved F or W. The order of the fields is V gene, CDR3 protein.

>TRBV27
CATRLAGISEQYF
>TRBV5-4
CASSLQGRQETQYF
>TRBV15
CATSEGSGSYYEQYF
>TRBV10-3
CATSSGTDNQPQHF
>TRBV19
CASSIVWDAHEQYF
>TRBV18
CASSPQGPLGSRYEQYF
>TRBV6-4
CASSAPAMYQETQYF
>TRBV6-1
CASSAAVGGTQYF
>TRBV19
CASSQLAGDSKNIQYF
>TRBV9
CASSSGTGGYEKLFF
>TRBV28
CASSPPTGSSYNSPLHF
>TRBV5-1
CASSSGRLGGETQYF
>TRBV7-8
CASSLWGPQQETQYF
>TRBV7-3
CASSWTAYNEQFF
>TRBV11-2
CASSGPGVPGTDTQYF
>TRBV29-1
CSVARGLYNEQFF
>TRBV19
CASSIVGTGNNEQFF
>TRBV25-1
CATNRGGGELFF
>TRBV9
CASSPGGAGGNTIYF
>TRBV5-8
CASPAYRLPYEQYF
>TRBV7-2
CASSLDLTRNTEAFF
>TRBV13
CASRKGMANEKLFF
>TRBV6-1
CASSEVYDSGELFF
>TRBV6-5
CASSYSVGGVLGTQYF
>TRBV2
CASREGMGTGKGNQPQHF
>TRBV2
CASRGDSYTDTQYF
>TRBV5-1
CASTPAGLNTEQFF
>TRBV7-9
CASSPRGEKLFF
>TRBV6-1
CASSERQDSYEQYF
>TRBV2
CASKSDGGPTEAFF
>TRBV5-6
CASSLNLAGNEQFF
>TRBV28
CASRLPGQGSGNTIYF
>TRBV9
CASSVGENRGTYEQYF
>TRBV7-9
CASSPSSGPTYNEQFF
>TRBV6-1
CASKNRAASGNTIYF
>TRBV5-1
CASSPRDRATNTEAFF
>TRBV10-3
CAISESRGLQGTDTQYF
>TRBV19
CASSTTRDGYEQYF
>TRBV6-4
CASIRLGEKTQYF
>TRBV28
CASSLGGASRVTQYF
>TRBV5-1
CASSQGLAENEQFF
>TRBV2
CASSGREAPGEQYF
>TRBV5-1
CASSAGQGASYEQYF
>TRBV7-8
CASRQAVTGEQYF
>TRBV2
CASSPSGDYEQYF
>TRBV19
CASRRLSTGQPEAFF
>TRBV6-6
CASSQGGTGNTEAFF
>TRBV2
CASRPDEGRVFF
>TRBV4-1
CASSQDRGAGETQYF
>TRBV5-6
CASTVLTGFTGELFF
>TRBV4-2
CASSQPQADTGELFF
>TRBV5-1
CASSLGGGRSNEQFF